The rows below give T cell receptor beta chains drawn from one sample of a study of cytomegalovirus exposure and HLA in healthy donors. This table comes from immunoSEQ multiplex PCR, and its TCRdb copy is limited to in-frame clones, with some not included. The sample holds around 96,000 clones; around 82% are singletons and the top ten take roughly 2%. The sample taken for sequencing was PBMCs. The source is a man aged 18 to 29 in good health and CMV-seronegative. Each CDR3 is given with its conserved first and last residue. Each record gives: CDR3 length, V gene, CDR3 protein.

CDR3 length: 14; V gene: TRBV30; CDR3 protein: CAWSELTGVEKLFF
CDR3 length: 18; V gene: TRBV4-1; CDR3 protein: CASSQGWTAGISGYGYTF
CDR3 length: 15; V gene: TRBV7-9; CDR3 protein: CASSLGVAMNTEAFF
CDR3 length: 14; V gene: TRBV5-1; CDR3 protein: CASPQGQINQPQHF
CDR3 length: 13; V gene: TRBV5-1; CDR3 protein: CASSQSSGNTIYF
CDR3 length: 15; V gene: TRBV19; CDR3 protein: CASSPQDRHNEKLFF
CDR3 length: 12; V gene: TRBV7-9; CDR3 protein: CSSSYVYGELFF
CDR3 length: 15; V gene: TRBV15; CDR3 protein: CATSRFPGGTYEQYF
CDR3 length: 16; V gene: TRBV6-5; CDR3 protein: CASSYYPHRAPYGYTF
CDR3 length: 11; V gene: TRBV2; CDR3 protein: CASTQGISPFF
CDR3 length: 15; V gene: TRBV9; CDR3 protein: CASSVEGDWGYGYTF
CDR3 length: 15; V gene: TRBV6-6; CDR3 protein: CASSRQGVFTGELFF
CDR3 length: 15; V gene: TRBV7-9; CDR3 protein: CASSLEQRGEYEQYF
CDR3 length: 19; V gene: TRBV30; CDR3 protein: CAWKTTGLAGGRGTGELFF
CDR3 length: 14; V gene: TRBV7-9; CDR3 protein: CSSSLQEASYEQYF
CDR3 length: 14; V gene: TRBV30; CDR3 protein: CAWSVQAGTQKAFF
CDR3 length: 15; V gene: TRBV5-5; CDR3 protein: CASSLQTGARNTIYF
CDR3 length: 11; V gene: TRBV6-5; CDR3 protein: CASSPRGGAFF
CDR3 length: 19; V gene: TRBV4-2; CDR3 protein: CASSQGLAGGQLAKNIQYF
CDR3 length: 16; V gene: TRBV2; CDR3 protein: CASSGLDSQNTGELFF
CDR3 length: 17; V gene: TRBV5-1; CDR3 protein: CASSLSSPRRENTEAFF
CDR3 length: 12; V gene: TRBV6-1; CDR3 protein: CASGPLRGEQYF
CDR3 length: 16; V gene: TRBV5-3; CDR3 protein: CARSLYRTESHQPQHF
CDR3 length: 18; V gene: TRBV19; CDR3 protein: CASSIDSTGTSEGETQYF
CDR3 length: 15; V gene: TRBV28; CDR3 protein: CASSFLGTGGDEQYF
CDR3 length: 14; V gene: TRBV19; CDR3 protein: CASSLGLAPYEQYF
CDR3 length: 15; V gene: TRBV21-1; CDR3 protein: CASSKVLRAHGEQYF
CDR3 length: 15; V gene: TRBV7-2; CDR3 protein: CASSLVAAGNTEAFF
CDR3 length: 18; V gene: TRBV18; CDR3 protein: CASSPRTTGTGITSPLHF
CDR3 length: 16; V gene: TRBV7-9; CDR3 protein: CASSLDLAPGNSEAFF
CDR3 length: 17; V gene: TRBV6-4; CDR3 protein: CASSAGRLAGGAETQYF
CDR3 length: 16; V gene: TRBV21-1; CDR3 protein: CASSSRLAGGTDTQYF
CDR3 length: 15; V gene: TRBV18; CDR3 protein: CASSPNRQGNQPQHF
CDR3 length: 16; V gene: TRBV9; CDR3 protein: CASSSRTGTPQETQYF
CDR3 length: 15; V gene: TRBV5-4; CDR3 protein: CASSSGQGASYGYTF
CDR3 length: 14; V gene: TRBV27; CDR3 protein: CASSFDGEYNEQFF
CDR3 length: 11; V gene: TRBV20-1; CDR3 protein: CSANRDYEQYF
CDR3 length: 15; V gene: TRBV6-5; CDR3 protein: CASSRQLLGGETQYF
CDR3 length: 15; V gene: TRBV6-1; CDR3 protein: CASSEADRGREGYTF
CDR3 length: 18; V gene: TRBV15; CDR3 protein: CATSSTHMTGLYNSPLHF
CDR3 length: 12; V gene: TRBV7-9; CDR3 protein: CSGSSRSPEAFF
CDR3 length: 15; V gene: TRBV15; CDR3 protein: CATSKRTGSDYGYTF
CDR3 length: 14; V gene: TRBV19; CDR3 protein: CASSGTGGYQPQHF
CDR3 length: 16; V gene: TRBV7-2; CDR3 protein: CASSLAAGGSQETQYF
CDR3 length: 15; V gene: TRBV7-9; CDR3 protein: CASSPFPQGTDTQYF
CDR3 length: 12; V gene: TRBV5-4; CDR3 protein: CASSPGGETQYF
CDR3 length: 14; V gene: TRBV6-5; CDR3 protein: CASRTGGGLREQYF